The source of this T cell receptor beta chain is a study of blood T cell repertoires in COVID-19. Whole-study context: Acute and convalescent COVID-19 samples came from the United States, Italy and Spain.

Measured with immunoSEQ multiplex PCR; TCRdb has only the in-frame clones, and not every one. The table shows approximately 180,000 clones, with about 91% occurring only once. Germline values: CDR1 LNHDA, CDR2 SQIVND (reference sequence). The V end lost 6 bases, the J end lost 1 base, and 12 bases lay between the germline ends. The CDR3 sequence is 14 residues long. This clone was seen once. Material: PBMCs or T cells enriched from blood (not recorded which). The TCR was taken from a woman in her thirties or forties with acute COVID-19. This chain uses TRBV19 with TRBJ1-1, with D perhaps matching TRBD1 (5 bases). The DNA for the CDR3 is TGTGCCAGTAGCTGGGGCAGGGCGAACACTGAAGCTTTCTTT. Its translation is CASSWGRANTEAFF. Full variable domain (remainder filled in from reference TRBV19 and TRBJ1-1): DGGITQSPKYLFRKEGQNVTLSCEQNLNHDAMYWYRQDPGQGLRLIYYSQIVNDFQKGDIAEGYSVSREKKESFPLTVTSAQKNPTAFYLCASSWGRANTEAFFGQGTRLTVV.